This TCR beta chain was recorded in a study of blood T cell repertoires in COVID-19. About the research overall: T cells, B-cell-depleted T cells, or PBMCs supplied cDNA or gDNA.

V dropped 0 bases and J dropped 2 bases, with 16 bases sitting between them. This CDR3 is 17 amino acids long. Germline loops: CDR1 SGHRS, CDR2 YFSETQ. Repertoires were generated with immunoSEQ multiplex PCR, while TCRdb's copy carries only in-frame clones and drops some. The repertoire holds 250,000 or so clones, about 87% seen once, with roughly 6.8% in the top ten. The sequence came from a woman aged 25 to 39 with COVID-19, enrolled during active disease. Sequencing used peripheral blood. This rearrangement joins TRBV5-1 to TRBJ2-3, with D possibly matching TRBD2 (6 bases). The CDR3 nucleotides are TGCGCCAGCAGCTTGGAGGCCGGGACTTCCTACACAGATACGCAGTATTTT. Translating it yields CASSLEAGTSYTDTQYF.